Listed here are 14 T cell receptor beta chains from one sample, sequenced in a study of cytomegalovirus exposure and HLA in healthy donors. The study ran its PCR with 60 Vbeta and 13 Jbeta primers. Assay used: immunoSEQ multiplex PCR; TCRdb lists only in-frame clones, some missing. This sample carries roughly 150,000 clones, 60% to 80% of them seen once, and the ten largest clones take approximately 10%. Sequencing input: PBMCs. The receptors were sampled from a man between 18 and 29 years old in good health and CMV-seropositive.

The chain joins TRBV5-1 to TRBJ2-1, with D perhaps TRBD2 (6 bases). The CDR3 is 17 amino acids. V gave up 7 bases and J gave up 0 bases, with 20 bases separating them. Germline V gives CDR1 SGHRS, CDR2 YFSETQ. The CDR3 sequence: CASRRLATSDSYNEQFF. In DNA, the CDR3 is TGCGCCAGCCGTCGGCTAGCGACGAGCGACTCCTACAATGAGCAGTTCTTC.

The chain has TRBV5-4 and TRBJ2-7; TRBD1 aligns across 7 bases. The CDR3 is 15 residues long. Unmatched junction bases numbered 8, after V lost 2 bases and J lost 3 bases. CDR1 and CDR2 from the germline V gene are SGHNT and YYREEE (reference sequence). The CDR3 DNA reads TGTGCCAGCAGCTTCCCAGGGGGATCCAACTACGAGCAGTACTTC. Protein sequence: CASSFPGGSNYEQYF.

The rearrangement joins TRBV7-2 to TRBJ2-2, with D tentatively TRBD1 (8 bases). The CDR3 spans 18 residues. The V end lost 5 bases, the J end lost 2 bases, and 21 bases lay between the germline ends. CDR1 SGHTA and CDR2 FQGNSA come from the germline V gene. The CDR3 DNA sequence: TGTGCCAGCAGCAGGAACAGGGGGGGGGCAGATAACACCGGGGAGCTGTTTTTT. This sequence encodes CASSRNRGGADNTGELFF.

This sequence joins TRBV19 and TRBJ2-1, with 10 nucleotides matching TRBD2. The CDR3 totals 18 residues. The V and J ends lost 3 bases and 0 bases, in that order; junction bases with no gene match: 8. Germline CDR1 LNHDA, CDR2 SQIVND (reference sequence). The CDR3 sequence is CASSIRRASGSSYNEQFF. The CDR3 nucleotides are TGTGCCAGTAGTATCCGGAGGGCTAGCGGGAGCTCCTACAATGAGCAGTTCTTC.

The chain links TRBV5-1 to TRBJ2-2; 7 bases agree with TRBD2. CDR3 length equals 15 residues. CDR1 and CDR2 (germline): SGHRS, YFSETQ. Trimming took 2 bases from V and 6 from J; bases not matched to a gene: 7. The CDR3 region has the DNA TGCGCCAGCAGCTTAGCGGGATACGTCCCCGGGGAGCTGTTTTTT. It encodes CASSLAGYVPGELFF.

Only a few counts were recorded for this clone. This chain joins TRBV6-6 and TRBJ2-4; D remains ambiguous. Germline V gene sequence: CDR1 MNHNY, CDR2 SVGAGI (reference sequence). V lost 5 bases, J lost 9 bases, and 11 bases lay in between. This CDR3 has 12 residues. CDR3 sequence (DNA): TGTGCCAGCAGTGGTAGTTTAGTCATTCAGTACTTC. Translation: CASSGSLVIQYF.

This clone was detected only a few times. The rearrangement joins TRBV28 to TRBJ2-1; TRBD1 might be the D (6 bases). Germline values: CDR1 MDHEN, CDR2 SYDVKM. V lost 6 bases and J 0 bases, leaving 12 bases between the germline ends. The CDR3 has 15 amino acids. CDR3 in DNA: TGTGCCAGCAGCCCGACAGGCCTCTCCTACAATGAGCAGTTCTTC. Its protein is CASSPTGLSYNEQFF.

As concerns this clone: At one end, the junction sequence differs from germline, possibly due to a read error. Other DNA sequences of this sample code for an identical CDR3. The rearrangement joins TRBV27 to TRBJ1-4; 8 nucleotides align to TRBD1. This CDR3 is 17 amino acids long. The V gene's germline CDR1 is MNHEY and CDR2 SMNVEV (reference sequence). CDR3 nucleotide sequence: TGCGCCAGCAGTCGCGGGACAGGCTCCCTTCGCCGTGAAAAACTGTTTTTT. It encodes CASSRGTGSLRREKLFF.

The gene calls are TRBV6-1 and TRBJ1-1; D is unresolved. Trimming stripped 2 bases from V and 5 bases from J, with 12 bases between. Looked up from germline, CDR1 is MNHNS and CDR2 is SASEGT. The CDR3 runs to 14 residues. The CDR3 loop is CASSERRGSTEAFF. The CDR3 DNA reads TGTGCCAGCAGTGAAAGGAGAGGGAGTACTGAAGCTTTCTTT.

This clone was counted between two and nine times. The J gene is TRBJ1-2, the V gene TRBV15, with a weak D call TRBD1 (6 bases). The V end was cut by 4 bases, the J end by 2 bases, with 11 bases between. CDR3 length: 14 amino acids. Germline V gene sequence: CDR1 LNHNV, CDR2 YYDKDF (reference sequence). The chain's CDR3 is CATSNSDRNYGYTF. CDR3 sequence (DNA): TGTGCCACCAGCAATTCTGACAGGAACTATGGCTACACCTTC.

The chain uses TRBV7-2 and TRBJ2-5; 7 bases fit TRBD1. This CDR3 region has 16 residues. V shed 6 bases and J 5 bases; nucleotides not matched to a gene: 15. The germline V gene encodes CDR1 SGHTA and CDR2 FQGNSA. The CDR3: CASSRDSQLTGETQYF. CDR3 sequence (DNA): TGTGCCAGCAGTAGGGACAGTCAATTGACTGGGGAGACCCAGTACTTC.

The gene calls are TRBV27 and TRBJ2-5; no reliable D call. This CDR3 contains 14 residues. Trimming pared 3 bases from V and 4 bases from J, leaving 12 bases between. Germline CDR1 reads MNHEY; CDR2 reads SMNVEV (reference sequence). In DNA form, the CDR3 reads TGTGCCAGCAGTTTTGGAAGGTCGGGAGAGACCCAGTACTTC. Amino acid sequence: CASSFGRSGETQYF.

The V and J genes are TRBV7-9 and TRBJ2-5; 7 nucleotides agree with TRBD2. The CDR3 loop spans 15 amino acids. The V gene's germline CDR1 is SEHNR and CDR2 FQNEAQ (reference sequence). J gave up 4 bases and V 2 bases, and 7 bases lay outside the gene matches. The CDR3 sequence is CASSLRPSSGETQYF. The CDR3 DNA sequence: TGTGCCAGCAGCTTACGTCCATCTAGCGGAGAGACCCAGTACTTC.

The chain carries TRBV5-1 and TRBJ1-4, with 7 bases identical to TRBD1. This CDR3 comprises 15 residues. V was pared by 0 bases and J by 4 bases, with 3 bases of the junction left unmatched. The V gene's germline CDR1 is SGHRS and CDR2 YFSETQ. The CDR3 here is CASSLGGQINEKLFF. DNA of the CDR3: TGCGCCAGCAGCTTGGGGGGACAGATTAATGAAAAACTGTTTTTT.